This T cell receptor beta chain derives from a study of T cell clonality in common variable immunodeficiency. Study results and limitations: Compared with healthy controls, CVID subjects showed increased TCRbeta clonality, mostly in about a third. In common variable immunodeficiency, TCR beta chains reportedly carried fewer deletions and N-nucleotide insertions. Fewer TCRbeta clones were shared among CVID subjects than controls.

The method was immunoSEQ multiplex PCR; TCRdb's version includes in-frame clones alone and lacks a portion of them. Sampling found some 11,000 clones, none seen once. Both groups were predominantly of Caucasian heritage. All CVID subjects were on immunoglobulin replacement for at least one year. Comment on this clone: Its specificity is not known.

The material sequenced was peripheral blood mononuclear cells. The origin of this receptor is a human donor with common variable immunodeficiency.

Partial CDR3 DNA: TGTGCCAGTAGTATTGGTTACCAGTTAACAGATACG. It codes for CASSIGYQLTDT. The whole CDR3 sequence reads CASSIGYQLTDTQYF. J is TRBJ2-3 and V is TRBV19; no definite D call. With the read ending 3 residues before the CDR3 end, the germline J gene is used to fill in that end. The CDR3 length is 15 residues. Germline CDR1 reads LNHDA; CDR2 reads SQIVND (reference sequence). V was trimmed by 3 bases and J by 3 bases, leaving 13 bases between them.